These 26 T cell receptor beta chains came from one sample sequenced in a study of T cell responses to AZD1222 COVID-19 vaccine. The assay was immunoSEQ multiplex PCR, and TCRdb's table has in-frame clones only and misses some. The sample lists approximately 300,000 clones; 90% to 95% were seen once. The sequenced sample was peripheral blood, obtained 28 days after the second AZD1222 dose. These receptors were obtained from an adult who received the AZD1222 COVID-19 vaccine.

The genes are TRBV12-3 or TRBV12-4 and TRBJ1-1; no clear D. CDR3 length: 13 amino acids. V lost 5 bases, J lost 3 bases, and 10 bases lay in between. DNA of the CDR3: TGTGCCAGCAGTCAGATAACGTACACTGAAGCTTTCTTT. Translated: CASSQITYTEAFF.

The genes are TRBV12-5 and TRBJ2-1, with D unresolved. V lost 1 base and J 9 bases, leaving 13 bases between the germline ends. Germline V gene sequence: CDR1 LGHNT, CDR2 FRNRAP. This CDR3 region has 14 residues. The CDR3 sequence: CASGLGASWGEQFF. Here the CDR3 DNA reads TGTGCTAGTGGTTTGGGGGCCTCGTGGGGTGAGCAGTTCTTC.

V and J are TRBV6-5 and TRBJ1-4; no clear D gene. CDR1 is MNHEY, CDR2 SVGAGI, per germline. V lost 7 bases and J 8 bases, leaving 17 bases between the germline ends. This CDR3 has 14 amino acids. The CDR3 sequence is CASTTNTLKEKLFF. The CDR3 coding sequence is TGTGCCAGCACAACGAACACCCTGAAGGAAAAACTGTTTTTT.

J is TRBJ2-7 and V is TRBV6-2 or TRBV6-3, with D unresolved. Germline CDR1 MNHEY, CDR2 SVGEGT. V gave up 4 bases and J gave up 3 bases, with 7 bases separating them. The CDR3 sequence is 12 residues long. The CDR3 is CASSSTNYEQYF. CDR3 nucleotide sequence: TGTGCCAGCAGTTCCACCAACTACGAGCAGTACTTC.

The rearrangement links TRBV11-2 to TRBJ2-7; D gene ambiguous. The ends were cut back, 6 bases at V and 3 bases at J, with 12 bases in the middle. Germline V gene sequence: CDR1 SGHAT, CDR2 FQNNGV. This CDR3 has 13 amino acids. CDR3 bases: TGTGCCAGCAGGACTTCGACTGACTACGAGCAGTACTTC. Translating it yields CASRTSTDYEQYF.

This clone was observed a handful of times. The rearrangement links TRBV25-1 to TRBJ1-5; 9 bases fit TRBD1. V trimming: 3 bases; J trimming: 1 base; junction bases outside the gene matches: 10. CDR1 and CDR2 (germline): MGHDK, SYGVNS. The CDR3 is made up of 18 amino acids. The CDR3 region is CASSDLRDRVPSNQPQHF. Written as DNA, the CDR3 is TGTGCCAGCAGTGACCTCCGGGACAGGGTTCCGAGCAATCAGCCCCAGCATTTT.

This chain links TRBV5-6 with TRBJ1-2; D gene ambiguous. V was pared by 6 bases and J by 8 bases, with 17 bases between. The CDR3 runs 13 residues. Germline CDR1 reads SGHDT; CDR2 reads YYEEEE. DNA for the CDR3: TGTGCCAGCACCCTTGGTGGCCCCCGAGGCTACACCTTC. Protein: CASTLGGPRGYTF.

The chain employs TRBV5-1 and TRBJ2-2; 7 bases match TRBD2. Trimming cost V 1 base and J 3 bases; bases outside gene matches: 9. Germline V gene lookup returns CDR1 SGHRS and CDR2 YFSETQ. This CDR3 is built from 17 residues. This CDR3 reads CASSLLAFAGDTGELFF. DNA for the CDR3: TGCGCCAGCAGCTTGTTGGCGTTCGCGGGGGACACCGGGGAGCTGTTTTTT.

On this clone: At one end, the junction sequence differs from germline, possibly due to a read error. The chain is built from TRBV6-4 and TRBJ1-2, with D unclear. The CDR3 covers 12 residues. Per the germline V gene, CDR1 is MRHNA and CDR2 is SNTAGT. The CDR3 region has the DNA TGTGTCAGCAGTGTTTTGGCGGGAGGCTACACCTTC. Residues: CVSSVLAGGYTF.

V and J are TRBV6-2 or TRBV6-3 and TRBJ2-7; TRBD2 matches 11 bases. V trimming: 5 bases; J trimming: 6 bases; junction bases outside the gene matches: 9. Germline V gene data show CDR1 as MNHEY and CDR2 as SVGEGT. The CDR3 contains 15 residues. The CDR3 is CASSPRTSGRREQYF. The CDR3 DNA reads TGTGCCAGCAGTCCCAGGACTAGCGGGCGTCGCGAGCAGTACTTC.

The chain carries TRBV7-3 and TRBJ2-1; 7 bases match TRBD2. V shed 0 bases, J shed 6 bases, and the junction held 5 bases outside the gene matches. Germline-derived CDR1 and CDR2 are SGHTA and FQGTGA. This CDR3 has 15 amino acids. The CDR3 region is CASSLTRERGNEQFF. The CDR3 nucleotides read TGTGCCAGCAGCTTAACGCGGGAGAGGGGCAATGAGCAGTTCTTC. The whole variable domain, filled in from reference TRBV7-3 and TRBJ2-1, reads GAGVSQTPSNKVTEKGKYVELRCDPISGHTALYWYRQSLGQGPEFLIYFQGTGAADDSGLPNDRFFAVRPEGSVSTLKIQRTERGDSAVYLCASSLTRERGNEQFFGPGTRLTVL.

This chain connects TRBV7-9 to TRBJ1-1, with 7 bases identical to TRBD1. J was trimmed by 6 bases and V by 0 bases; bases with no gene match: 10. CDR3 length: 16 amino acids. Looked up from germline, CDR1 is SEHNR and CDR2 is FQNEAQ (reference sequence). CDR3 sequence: CASSLAGGGGEAEAFF. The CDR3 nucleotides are TGTGCCAGCAGCTTAGCGGGTGGAGGGGGCGAGGCTGAAGCTTTCTTT.

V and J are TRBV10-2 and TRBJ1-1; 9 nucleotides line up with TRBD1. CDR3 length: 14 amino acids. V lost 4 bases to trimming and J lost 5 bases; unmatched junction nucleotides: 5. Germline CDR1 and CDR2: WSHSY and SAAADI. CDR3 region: CASSAGQGWTEAFF. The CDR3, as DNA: TGCGCCAGCAGTGCGGGACAGGGCTGGACTGAAGCTTTCTTT.

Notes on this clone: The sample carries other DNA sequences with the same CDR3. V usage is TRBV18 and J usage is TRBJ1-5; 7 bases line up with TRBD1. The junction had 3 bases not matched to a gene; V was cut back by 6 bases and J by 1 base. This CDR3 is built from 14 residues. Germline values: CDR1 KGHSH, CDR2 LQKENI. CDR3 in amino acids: CASSPGQSNQPQHF. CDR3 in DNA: TGTGCCAGCTCGCCGGGACAGAGCAATCAGCCCCAGCATTTT.

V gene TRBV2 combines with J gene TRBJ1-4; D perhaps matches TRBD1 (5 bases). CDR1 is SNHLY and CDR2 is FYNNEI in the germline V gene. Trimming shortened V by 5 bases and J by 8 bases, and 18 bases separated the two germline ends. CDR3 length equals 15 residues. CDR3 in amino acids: CASSSRDSVGEKLFF. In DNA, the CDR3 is TGTGCCAGCAGTTCTCGGGACTCCGTCGGAGAAAAACTGTTTTTT.

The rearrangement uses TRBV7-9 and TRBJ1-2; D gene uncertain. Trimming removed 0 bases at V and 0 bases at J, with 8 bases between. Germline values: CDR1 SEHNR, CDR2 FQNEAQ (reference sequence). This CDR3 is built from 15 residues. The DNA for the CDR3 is TGTGCCAGCAGCTTAGCCCCCGCAGCTAACTATGGCTACACCTTC. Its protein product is CASSLAPAANYGYTF.

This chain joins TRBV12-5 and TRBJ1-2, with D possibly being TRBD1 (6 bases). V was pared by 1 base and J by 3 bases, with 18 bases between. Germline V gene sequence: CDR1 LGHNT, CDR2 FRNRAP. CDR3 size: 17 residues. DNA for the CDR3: TGTGCTAGTGGTTTGGACGGAATAGGGACACCCCACTATGGCTACACCTTC. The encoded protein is CASGLDGIGTPHYGYTF.

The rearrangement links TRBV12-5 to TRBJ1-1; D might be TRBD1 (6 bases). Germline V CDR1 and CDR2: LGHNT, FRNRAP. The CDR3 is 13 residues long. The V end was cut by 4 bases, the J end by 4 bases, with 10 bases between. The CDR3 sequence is CASGYTGFTEAFF. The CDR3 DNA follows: TGTGCTAGTGGTTACACAGGGTTCACTGAAGCTTTCTTT.

The CDR3 region has the DNA TGTGCCAGCAGCTTTCGGGGGAGCACCGGGGAGCTGTTTTTT. Translated: CASSFRGSTGELFF. The chain uses TRBV7-9 and TRBJ2-2; possibly TRBD2 for D (6 bases). CDR3 length equals 14 residues. The V and J ends lost 3 bases and 4 bases respectively, with 9 bases between them. Germline values: CDR1 SEHNR, CDR2 FQNEAQ (reference sequence). The whole variable domain, remainder taken from reference TRBV7-9 and TRBJ2-2, is DTGVSQNPRHKITKRGQNVTFRCDPISEHNRLYWYRQTLGQGPEFLTYFQNEAQLEKSRLLSDRFSAERPKGSFSTLEIQRTEQGDSAMYLCASSFRGSTGELFFGEGSRLTVL.

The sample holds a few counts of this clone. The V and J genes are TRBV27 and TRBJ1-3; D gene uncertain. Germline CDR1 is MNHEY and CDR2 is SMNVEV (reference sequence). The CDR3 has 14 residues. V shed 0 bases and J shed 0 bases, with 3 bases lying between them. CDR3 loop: CASSLSISGNTIYF. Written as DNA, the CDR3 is TGTGCCAGCAGTTTATCGATCTCTGGAAACACCATATATTTT.

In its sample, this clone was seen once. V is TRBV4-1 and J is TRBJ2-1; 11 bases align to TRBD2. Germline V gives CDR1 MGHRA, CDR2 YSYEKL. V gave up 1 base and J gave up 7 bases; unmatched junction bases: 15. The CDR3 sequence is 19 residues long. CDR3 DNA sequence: TGCGCCAGCAGCCAAGTCGTCCCCATATTAGCGGGGGGGCGGAATGAGCAGTTCTTC. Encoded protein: CASSQVVPILAGGRNEQFF.

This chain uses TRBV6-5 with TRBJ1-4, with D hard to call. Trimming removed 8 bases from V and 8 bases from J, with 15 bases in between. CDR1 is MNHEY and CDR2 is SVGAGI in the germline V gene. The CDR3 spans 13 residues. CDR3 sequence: CASSKGREEKLFF. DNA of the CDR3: TGTGCCAGCTCCAAAGGGCGCGAGGAAAAACTGTTTTTT.

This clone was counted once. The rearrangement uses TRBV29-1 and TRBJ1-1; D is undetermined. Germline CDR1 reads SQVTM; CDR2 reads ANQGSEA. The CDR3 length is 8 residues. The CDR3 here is CLTPEAFF. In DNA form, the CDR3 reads TGCTTAACCCCTGAAGCTTTCTTT.

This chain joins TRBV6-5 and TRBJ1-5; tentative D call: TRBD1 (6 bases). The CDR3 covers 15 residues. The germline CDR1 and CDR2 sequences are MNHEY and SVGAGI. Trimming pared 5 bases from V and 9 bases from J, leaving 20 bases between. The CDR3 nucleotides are TGTGCCAGCAGTACCCGCCGGACAGCCGACCGGCCCCAGCATTTT. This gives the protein CASSTRRTADRPQHF.

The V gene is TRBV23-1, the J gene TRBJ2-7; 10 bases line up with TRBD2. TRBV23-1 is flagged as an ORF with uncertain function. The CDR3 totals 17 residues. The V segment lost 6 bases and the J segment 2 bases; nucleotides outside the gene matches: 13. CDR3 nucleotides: TGCGCCAGCAGGAAGGGACTAGCGAGTCAGAGGGCCTACGAGCAGTACTTC. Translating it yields CASRKGLASQRAYEQYF.

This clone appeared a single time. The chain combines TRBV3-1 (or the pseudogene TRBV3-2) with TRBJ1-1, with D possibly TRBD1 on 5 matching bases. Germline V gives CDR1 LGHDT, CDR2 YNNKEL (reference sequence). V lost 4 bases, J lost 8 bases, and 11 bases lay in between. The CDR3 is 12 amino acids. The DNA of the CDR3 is TGTGCCAGCAGCCGACAGCGTACCGAAGCTTTCTTT. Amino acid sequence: CASSRQRTEAFF.